These 5 T cell receptor beta chains were sequenced from one sample in a study of radiation and T cells in renal cell carcinoma. Regarding time point: baseline pretreatment blood. As for treatment: 15 Gy SBRT to primary tumor, nephrectomy 4 weeks later. The protocol was immunoSEQ multiplex PCR, while the TCRdb copy is restricted to in-frame clones and leaves out a portion. The data show 150,000 or so clones, around 78% seen once. Source: blood, taken from a patient whose treatment included radiotherapy and nephrectomy. These receptors were collected from a woman aged 50 to 65 with renal cell carcinoma.

This chain links TRBV4-1 with TRBJ2-1; D not resolved. Germline assignment: CDR1 MGHRA and CDR2 YSYEKL. The CDR3 extends over 17 amino acids. Deletions cut 1 base from V and 9 bases from J, with 22 bases between. This CDR3 is CASSQGSRPGWGSEQFF. The CDR3 nucleotides are TGCGCCAGCAGCCAAGGATCCAGGCCGGGTTGGGGTAGTGAGCAGTTCTTC.

The genes are TRBV7-8 and TRBJ2-1; 7 nucleotides align to TRBD1. Looked up from germline, CDR1 is SGHVS and CDR2 is FQNEAQ. This CDR3 is built from 14 residues. V gave up 5 bases and J gave up 9 bases; unmatched junction bases: 10. The CDR3 bases are TGTGCCAGCAGCCGGGACAGAATCTTCGGTGAGCAGTTCTTC. This gives the protein CASSRDRIFGEQFF.

The CDR3 protein is CASTPKGGGYEQYF. For the CDR3, the DNA is TGTGCCAGCACCCCAAAAGGGGGGGGCTACGAGCAGTACTTC. This chain links TRBV6-5 with TRBJ2-7, with D perhaps matching TRBD2 (7 bases). The CDR3 contains 14 residues. V lost 7 bases, J lost 3 bases, and 16 bases lay in between. Per germline, CDR1 MNHEY and CDR2 SVGAGI.

V usage is TRBV11-3 and J usage is TRBJ2-5; the match to TRBD1 covers 11 bases. The CDR3 is 14 residues long. Trimming at V came to 5 bases and at J to 5 bases, leaving 4 bases not matched to a gene. Germline V gene sequence: CDR1 SGHNT, CDR2 YENEEA. The CDR3 region is CASSRGTGGETQYF. The CDR3 region has the DNA TGTGCCAGCAGCCGCGGGACAGGGGGGGAGACCCAGTACTTC.

This CDR3 is CATSRPGGFTEAFF. The CDR3 DNA reads TGTGCCACCAGCAGACCAGGGGGCTTCACTGAAGCTTTCTTT. This rearrangement joins TRBV15 to TRBJ1-1; 8 nucleotides align to TRBD1. The ends lost 2 bases at V and 4 bases at J; junction bases unmatched: 3. Per germline, CDR1 LNHNV and CDR2 YYDKDF (reference sequence). The CDR3 is 14 amino acids.